These 31 T cell receptor beta chains originate from one sample sequenced in a study of blood T cell repertoires in COVID-19. Only in-frame clones appear in the TCRdb table, and some are missing; sequencing was by immunoSEQ multiplex PCR. This table holds about 46,000 clones, roughly nine tenths found once. The sample consisted of PBMCs or T cells enriched from blood (not recorded which). These receptors all come from a woman in her 50s who had recovered from COVID-19.

The chain joins TRBV7-2 to TRBJ2-3; D is unresolved. Trimming left V 0 bases short and J 5 bases short, with 6 bases between. Germline V lookup: CDR1 SGHTA, CDR2 FQGNSA. The CDR3 consists of 13 residues. CDR3 loop: CASSLALVDTQYF. CDR3 DNA sequence: TGTGCCAGCAGCTTAGCGTTAGTAGATACGCAGTATTTT.

This chain connects TRBV27 to TRBJ1-1; no definite D call. Germline V gene sequence: CDR1 MNHEY, CDR2 SMNVEV (reference sequence). V lost 0 bases and J lost 0, with 14 bases in between. This CDR3 spans 17 amino acids. The CDR3 loop is CASSLSNGRGLNTEAFF. The CDR3 nucleotides are TGTGCCAGCAGTTTATCGAATGGCCGAGGTTTGAACACTGAAGCTTTCTTT.

In nucleotides, the CDR3 is TGTGCCAGTAGTATCCCCGGGAGAAGGGGCACAGATACGCAGTATTTT. Protein: CASSIPGRRGTDTQYF. The rearrangement uses TRBV19 and TRBJ2-3, with D maybe TRBD2 (6 bases). V was trimmed by 3 bases and J by 1 base, leaving 14 bases between them. The CDR3 contains 16 residues. Per the germline V gene, CDR1 is LNHDA and CDR2 is SQIVND (reference sequence). The full variable domain, rest sourced from reference TRBV19 and TRBJ2-3, is DGGITQSPKYLFRKEGQNVTLSCEQNLNHDAMYWYRQDPGQGLRLIYYSQIVNDFQKGDIAEGYSVSREKKESFPLTVTSAQKNPTAFYLCASSIPGRRGTDTQYFGPGTRLTVL.

V usage is TRBV28 and J usage is TRBJ2-7; D is perhaps TRBD1 (7 bases). The CDR3 totals 16 residues. CDR1 and CDR2 from the germline V gene are MDHEN and SYDVKM. Trimming removed 5 bases at V and 3 bases at J, with 20 bases between. For the CDR3, the DNA is TGTGCCAGCAGTCCAGGGAGGACAGGTAGTAACTACGAGCAGTACTTC. It encodes CASSPGRTGSNYEQYF.

This chain joins TRBV27 and TRBJ2-4; D gene uncertain. Germline V gene lookup returns CDR1 MNHEY and CDR2 SMNVEV (reference sequence). The CDR3 spans 15 residues. Trimming stripped 2 bases from V and 4 bases from J, with 12 bases between. The CDR3, as DNA: TGTGCCAGCAGTTTAACCCATCAGTTGAAAAACATTCAGTACTTC. Protein sequence: CASSLTHQLKNIQYF.

The chain is built from TRBV5-4 and TRBJ2-5; 7 bases are a match to TRBD1. The CDR3 spans 16 residues. Trimming removed 0 bases from V and 5 bases from J; junction bases left unmatched: 10. Germline V gives CDR1 SGHNT, CDR2 YYREEE (reference sequence). For the CDR3, the DNA is TGTGCCAGCAGCTTGGCTGCAGGGGGAGTTTGGGAGACCCAGTACTTC. This encodes CASSLAAGGVWETQYF.

The J gene is TRBJ2-1, the V gene TRBV29-1; TRBD2 agrees at 7 bases. Germline V gene lookup returns CDR1 SQVTM and CDR2 ANQGSEA. The CDR3 covers 16 residues. V gave up 4 bases and J gave up 1 base; unmatched junction bases: 10. Here the CDR3 DNA reads TGCAGCGTTGCAGGTGGGAGGGTTTTGTCCTACAATGAGCAGTTCTTC. Protein: CSVAGGRVLSYNEQFF.

The chain uses TRBV27 and TRBJ1-1; weak D call: TRBD1 (6 bases). The CDR3 has 14 amino acids. CDR1 and CDR2 from the germline V gene are MNHEY and SMNVEV (reference sequence). V lost 6 bases and J 3 bases, leaving 14 bases between the germline ends. CDR3 in amino acids: CASRNRVSDTEAFF. As DNA, the CDR3 is TGTGCCAGCAGGAACAGGGTTTCGGACACTGAAGCTTTCTTT.

J is TRBJ2-7 and V is TRBV28; the match to TRBD1 covers 9 bases. The germline gives CDR1 MDHEN, CDR2 SYDVKM. The CDR3 extends over 15 amino acids. The ends lost 1 base at V and 2 bases at J; junction bases unmatched: 3. The CDR3 protein is CASSLYGTGTYEQYF. The DNA for the CDR3 is TGTGCCAGCAGTTTATACGGGACAGGGACCTACGAGCAGTACTTC. The full variable domain, its missing parts supplied by reference TRBV28 and TRBJ2-7, is DVKVTQSSRYLVKRTGEKVFLECVQDMDHENMFWYRQDPGLGLRLIYFSYDVKMKEKGDIPEGYSVSREKKERFSLILESASTNQTSMYLCASSLYGTGTYEQYFGPGTRLTVT.

This chain uses TRBV6-2 or TRBV6-3 with TRBJ2-3; no reliable D call. V was trimmed by 6 bases and J by 3 bases, leaving 4 bases between them. Germline CDR1 and CDR2: MNHEY and SVGEGT. There are 11 residues in the CDR3. Here the CDR3 DNA reads TGTGCCAGCAGCTCGACAGATACGCAGTATTTT. This translates into CASSSTDTQYF.

This clone came up once. This chain links TRBV2 with TRBJ2-7, with 11 nucleotides matching TRBD2. Germline assignment: CDR1 SNHLY and CDR2 FYNNEI. Trimming took 6 bases from V and 4 from J; bases not matched to a gene: 8. The CDR3 has 15 amino acids. The CDR3 loop reads CASRTVAGGPYEQYF. CDR3 bases: TGTGCCAGCAGGACCGTAGCGGGGGGGCCTTACGAGCAGTACTTC.

The chain is built from TRBV29-1 and TRBJ2-6; 9 nucleotides agree with TRBD1. The trim removed 6 bases at V and 2 bases at J, leaving 5 bases unmatched. Germline CDR1 and CDR2: SQVTM and ANQGSEA. CDR3 length equals 15 residues. CDR3 sequence reads: CSVSTGGTGANVLTF. Here the CDR3 DNA reads TGCAGCGTATCAACAGGGGGCACTGGGGCCAACGTCCTGACTTTC.

The chain joins TRBV6-5 to TRBJ2-7; D may be TRBD1 (7 bases). Germline V CDR1 and CDR2: MNHEY, SVGAGI. CDR3 length equals 12 residues. With 10 bases removed from V and 3 bases from J, the gap between germline ends came to 13 bases. CDR3 nucleotides: TGTGCCACGACAGGGACTCACTACGAGCAGTACTTC. Its protein product is CATTGTHYEQYF.

The CDR3 spells CASSPDSFSGNTIYF. CDR3 coding DNA: TGTGCCAGCAGCCCGGACTCCTTCTCTGGAAACACCATATATTTT. The chain combines TRBV5-4 with TRBJ1-3; the D is unclear. Germline V gene lookup returns CDR1 SGHNT and CDR2 YYREEE (reference sequence). V was pared by 4 bases and J by 0 bases, with 11 bases between. The CDR3 runs 15 residues.

J is TRBJ2-3 and V is TRBV2, with 7 nucleotides matching TRBD1. In germline, CDR1 is SNHLY, CDR2 FYNNEI. This CDR3 has 14 amino acids. V lost 2 bases, J lost 6 bases, and 5 bases stayed unmatched. CDR3 bases: TGTGCCAGCAGTGAATGGACAGGTATCGATACGCAGTATTTT. Translating it yields CASSEWTGIDTQYF.

This sequence joins TRBV7-9 and TRBJ2-7; 9 bases are a match to TRBD1. Germline assignment: CDR1 SEHNR and CDR2 FQNEAQ (reference sequence). Losses at the gene ends were 5 bases for V and 4 bases for J; bases not matched to a gene: 9. The CDR3 is 15 residues long. CDR3 protein: CASSPWTGVQYEQYF. CDR3 bases: TGTGCCAGCAGCCCGTGGACAGGGGTTCAGTACGAGCAGTACTTC.

The chain has TRBV9 and TRBJ2-2; possible D gene TRBD2, 7 bases. CDR3 length equals 18 residues. Germline CDR1 is SGDLS and CDR2 is YYNGEE. Trimming removed 2 bases from V and 0 bases from J, with 17 bases in between. CDR3 region: CASSVSHTGGSNTGELFF. In DNA form, the CDR3 reads TGTGCCAGCAGCGTTTCACATACGGGGGGCTCGAACACCGGGGAGCTGTTTTTT.

The chain links TRBV7-9 to TRBJ2-1; TRBD2 might be the D (5 bases). CDR3 length: 14 residues. V was shortened by 1 base and J by 3 bases, with 7 bases between the two germline ends. CDR1 is SEHNR, CDR2 FQNEAQ, per germline (reference sequence). CDR3 bases: TGTGCCAGCAGCTTAGTCGGGAACTACAATGAGCAGTTCTTC. Translation: CASSLVGNYNEQFF. The full variable domain, its missing parts supplied by reference TRBV7-9 and TRBJ2-1, is DTGVSQNPRHKITKRGQNVTFRCDPISEHNRLYWYRQTLGQGPEFLTYFQNEAQLEKSRLLSDRFSAERPKGSFSTLEIQRTEQGDSAMYLCASSLVGNYNEQFFGPGTRLTVL.

This clone was recorded only once. The CDR3: CASSPDAGVADTQYF. The CDR3 DNA reads as TGTGCCAGCAGCCCGGATGCGGGGGTTGCAGATACGCAGTATTTT. J is TRBJ2-3 and V is TRBV7-3; 7 nucleotides agree with TRBD2. The V segment lost 5 bases and the J segment 4 bases; nucleotides outside the gene matches: 9. CDR1 SGHTA and CDR2 FQGTGA come from the germline V gene. The CDR3 has 15 residues.

This clone has just a few counts. The chain is built from TRBV7-9 and TRBJ1-1, with 10 nucleotides matching TRBD1. This CDR3 spans 17 amino acids. Germline V CDR1 and CDR2: SEHNR, FQNEAQ (reference sequence). V shed 5 bases and J 3 bases; nucleotides not matched to a gene: 12. CDR3 coding DNA: TGTGCCAGCAGCCCATCGGGACAGGGGATGATTGACACTGAAGCTTTCTTT. Residues: CASSPSGQGMIDTEAFF.

In its sample, this clone was seen a few times. This chain uses TRBV11-2 with TRBJ1-2, with TRBD1 as a possible D gene (5 bases). The CDR3 covers 15 residues. V was clipped by 4 bases and J by 2 bases, with 14 bases between them. Per germline, CDR1 SGHAT and CDR2 FQNNGV. CDR3 in amino acids: CASSSLGGWNYGYTF. CDR3 nucleotides: TGTGCCAGCAGCTCCCTCGGGGGATGGAACTATGGCTACACCTTC.

This clone was picked up one time. The chain joins TRBV7-2 to TRBJ2-7; 9 bases agree with TRBD1. Trimming took 1 base from V and 0 from J; bases not matched to a gene: 1. CDR1 SGHTA and CDR2 FQGNSA come from the germline V gene. This CDR3 spans 15 amino acids. In nucleotides, the CDR3 is TGTGCCAGCAGCTTAGGGACAGGGGTCTCCTACGAGCAGTACTTC. Amino acid sequence: CASSLGTGVSYEQYF.

The rearrangement joins TRBV6-5 to TRBJ1-2; a possible D gene is TRBD1 (5 bases). Germline V gives CDR1 MNHEY, CDR2 SVGAGI. CDR3 length equals 16 residues. V lost 4 bases, J lost 7 bases, and 22 bases lay in between. The CDR3 loop reads CASSSRNGGGNGGYTF. In DNA form, the CDR3 reads TGTGCCAGCAGTTCACGGAACGGTGGGGGGAACGGTGGCTACACCTTC.

This rearrangement joins TRBV6-2 or TRBV6-3 to TRBJ1-5; D perhaps matches TRBD1 (6 bases). The CDR3 has 14 amino acids. Germline V CDR1 and CDR2: MNHEY, SVGEGT. V was pared by 5 bases and J by 2 bases, with 10 bases between. CDR3: CASSIQGGNQPQHF. The CDR3 nucleotides are TGTGCCAGCAGTATACAGGGTGGCAATCAGCCCCAGCATTTT.

J is TRBJ2-5 and V is TRBV7-2, with 8 bases lining up with TRBD2. Germline CDR1 SGHTA, CDR2 FQGNSA. The junction had 8 bases not matched to a gene; V was cut back by 1 base and J by 4 bases. This CDR3 is 16 amino acids long. CDR3 loop: CASSLGGLGEGETQYF. For the CDR3, the DNA is TGTGCCAGCAGCTTAGGGGGACTAGGAGAGGGAGAGACCCAGTACTTC.

J is TRBJ2-3 and V is TRBV20-1; weak D call: TRBD2 (5 bases). V was shortened by 7 bases and J by 2 bases, with 7 bases between the two germline ends. The CDR3 extends over 11 amino acids. The germline V gene encodes CDR1 DFQATT and CDR2 SNEGSKA (reference sequence). The CDR3 coding sequence is TGCAGTGGCGGGCCCACAGATACGCAGTATTTT. It specifies CSGGPTDTQYF.

The gene calls are TRBV5-4 and TRBJ2-2; 14 nucleotides agree with TRBD2. J lost 7 bases, V lost 3 bases, and 5 bases had no gene match. In germline, CDR1 is SGHNT, CDR2 YYREEE (reference sequence). The CDR3 is 16 amino acids. The CDR3 region has the DNA TGTGCCAGCAGCTCCCCGGGACTAGCGGGAGTCGGGGAGCTGTTTTTT. It yields the protein CASSSPGLAGVGELFF.

This chain joins TRBV28 and TRBJ2-3, with TRBD2 as a possible D gene (5 bases). This CDR3 has 15 amino acids. V dropped 10 bases and J dropped 2 bases, with 19 bases sitting between them. Germline V CDR1 and CDR2: MDHEN, SYDVKM. CDR3: CATSRVARNTDTQYF. CDR3 DNA: TGTGCCACCTCCCGGGTAGCGAGGAACACAGATACGCAGTATTTT.

For the CDR3, the DNA is TGTGCCAGCAGGGGACTAGCGGGAGTAAGCGAGCAGTACTTC. Translation: CASRGLAGVSEQYF. V usage is TRBV2 and J usage is TRBJ2-7; the match to TRBD2 covers 14 bases. CDR1 SNHLY and CDR2 FYNNEI come from the germline V gene. The junction had 4 bases not matched to a gene; V was cut back by 6 bases and J by 6 bases. The CDR3 is 14 residues long. The full variable domain, in which reference TRBV2 and TRBJ2-7 provide the parts outside the CDR3, is EPEVTQTPSHQVTQMGQEVILRCVPISNHLYFYWYRQILGQKVEFLVSFYNNEISEKSEIFDDQFSVERPDGSNFTLKIRSTKLEDSAMYFCASRGLAGVSEQYFGPGTRLTVT.

With regard to this clone: One end of the junction varies from germline; a read error may be responsible. The rearrangement uses TRBV7-7 and TRBJ1-4; TRBD1 might be the D (5 bases). Germline V lookup: CDR1 SSHAT, CDR2 FNYEAQ (reference sequence). The CDR3 length is 14 residues. CDR3 residues: CASSRGGEGEKLFF. The DNA of the CDR3 is TGTGCTAGCAGCCGGGGAGGGGAAGGGGAAAAACTGTTTTTT.

The CDR3 nucleotides read TGTGCCAGCAGCTCATACGTAGTTGGCACCGGGGAGCTGTTTTTT. Its translation: CASSSYVVGTGELFF. The chain is built from TRBV7-2 and TRBJ2-2; the D is unclear. Deletions cut 4 bases from V and 4 bases from J, with 13 bases between. CDR3 length: 15 amino acids. Per germline, CDR1 SGHTA and CDR2 FQGNSA.